This T cell receptor (beta chain) was observed in a study of blood T cell repertoires in COVID-19 (dated by TCRdb to 2018 to 2021). For the study in its entirety: Collaborator samples came from the United States, Italy and Spain and covered acute and convalescent phases of COVID-19. The prospective study material was composed of cDNA or gDNA derived from T cells, B-cell-depleted T cells, or PBMCs. The sample metadata nearly always contained a de-identified subject ID, COVID-19 status, age in years and sex. Subjects who had been exposed to COVID-19, were actively infected with it, or had recovered from it provided the deeply sampled blood TCRbeta repertoires that made up the dataset. The repertoires were released in a freely available public database meant as a resource for research on the immune response to SARS-CoV-2. Where available, HLA class I and class II types were obtained from metadata supplied by the sample provider rather than from assay-based typing. The samples were drawn from two sources: the first 160 participants of the ongoing ImmuneRACE study, and 1,200 or so subjects contributed by 6 global collaborators.

This clone was seen ten or more times. Its specific antigen is unknown. Base qualities were left out, and no much larger clone turns up one base away. TCRbeta CDR3 regions were amplified from genomic DNA using the immunoSEQ Assay, a bias-controlled multiplex PCR. In the original analysis: The number of nucleated cells in each sample was estimated from the amplification of reference gene primers within the assay. To quantify the absolute abundance of each unique TCRbeta CDR3 rearrangement, sequence reads were collapsed and filtered. For each sample, productive Simpson clonality was calculated by taking the square root of Simpson's diversity index across productive rearrangements. What TCRdb holds here is the immuneACCESS table cut down to in-frame rearrangements. Part of the clones is not present; checked against another copy, under half of the missing clones reflect an unresolved V gene, and the others are unexplained. The D gene and trimming were derived from the DNA, and the V and J assignments and clone size from that table. Here the sample has about 280,000 clones; 83% occur a single time. Jointly, the top ten make up 8% to 10% of the sample.

Broad study findings and their caveats: How much clinical and demographic metadata was included differed by source and by participant, and the metadata was provided uncurated.

Inclusive of the bounding cysteine and phenylalanine, the CDR3 is 15 residues long. Kept here is only the CDR3 DNA, which spans 45 bases and is read in frame from base 1. In the germline V gene, CDR1 corresponds to SGHVS and CDR2 to FNYEAQ. Between the V and J ends, shortened by 8 bases and 3 bases respectively, the junction contains 17 bases. A second Seattle source provided samples from volunteer blood donors who had recovered from COVID-19. Whole blood was collected in K2EDTA tubes by collaborating institutions according to the institutions' own protocols. Collaborator samples were shipped for TCRbeta analysis as frozen whole blood, isolated PBMCs, or DNA extracted from either sample type.

The clonotype comes from a woman aged 45-65 years who had recovered from COVID-19. The chain employs TRBV7-6 and TRBJ1-3, with no D gene named confidently. The sequenced sample consisted of peripheral blood. This receptor has the CDR3 CASARSVRFGNTIYF. The DNA sequence is TGTGCCAGCGCTAGGAGCGTCCGGTTTGGAAACACCATATATTTT.